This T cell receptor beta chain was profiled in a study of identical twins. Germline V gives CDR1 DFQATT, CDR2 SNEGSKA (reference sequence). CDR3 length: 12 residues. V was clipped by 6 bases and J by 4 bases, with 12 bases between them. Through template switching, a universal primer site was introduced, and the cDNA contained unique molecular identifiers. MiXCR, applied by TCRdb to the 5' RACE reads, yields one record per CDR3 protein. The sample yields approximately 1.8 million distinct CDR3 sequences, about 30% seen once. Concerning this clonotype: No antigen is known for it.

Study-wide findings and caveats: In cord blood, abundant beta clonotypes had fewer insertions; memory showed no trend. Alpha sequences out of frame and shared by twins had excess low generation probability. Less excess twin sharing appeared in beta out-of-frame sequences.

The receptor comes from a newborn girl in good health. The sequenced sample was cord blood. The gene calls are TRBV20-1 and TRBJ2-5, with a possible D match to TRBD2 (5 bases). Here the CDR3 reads CSAGVGSETQYF. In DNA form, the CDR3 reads TGCAGTGCCGGGGTTGGGTCAGAGACCCAGTACTTC.